These 6 T cell receptor beta chains were sequenced from one sample in a study of T cells after yellow fever vaccination. TCRdb re-called the 5' RACE reads with MiXCR, one entry per CDR3 protein. Of some 400,000 distinct CDR3 sequences listed, more than 5.5% are singletons. Material: PBMCs, obtained 5 days after the yellow fever booster vaccination. The receptors were gathered from a young man who received the YFV17D yellow fever vaccine.

This clonotype was picked up many times. CDR3 DNA: TGTGCCAGCAGCTTAAGTCCCCCGGTAGGTGTCAATGAGCAGTTCTTC. As protein: CASSLSPPVGVNEQFF. V gene TRBV7-2 combines with J gene TRBJ2-1; D unclear. The CDR3 is 16 residues long. CDR1 and CDR2 from the germline V gene are SGHTA and FQGNSA. V shed 2 bases and J shed 6 bases, with 17 bases lying between them.

The sample holds a few counts of this clonotype. This rearrangement joins TRBV20-1 to TRBJ1-1; D is perhaps TRBD1 (5 bases). V lost 0 bases to trimming and J lost 5 bases, with 10 bases between them. This CDR3 has 13 residues. Germline V CDR1 and CDR2: DFQATT, SNEGSKA (reference sequence). CDR3: CSAREGTVTEAFF. CDR3 bases: TGCAGTGCTAGAGAGGGGACTGTAACTGAAGCTTTCTTT.

The table lists this clonotype with many counts. V and J are TRBV7-6 and TRBJ2-6; D gene uncertain. This CDR3 is built from 17 residues. Trimming cost V 7 bases and J 2 bases, with 18 bases left between them. Germline-derived CDR1 and CDR2 are SGHVS and FNYEAQ. Here the CDR3 reads CASTPRIGDPGANVLTF. The CDR3 DNA is TGTGCCAGCACCCCACGTATTGGGGATCCTGGGGCCAACGTCCTGACTTTC.

This clonotype was seen a handful of times. This CDR3 reads CASRGFAKNIQYF. CDR3 in DNA: TGTGCCAGCAGGGGGTTCGCCAAAAACATTCAGTACTTC. The chain links TRBV6-2 or TRBV6-3 to TRBJ2-4; D ambiguous. Per the germline V gene, CDR1 is MNHEY and CDR2 is SVGEGT. The V gene lost 6 bases and the J gene lost 1 base, with 7 bases spanning the gap. The CDR3 extends over 13 amino acids.

This clonotype appeared a few times. The J gene is TRBJ2-7, the V gene TRBV7-9; 9 bases line up with TRBD1. Looked up from germline, CDR1 is SEHNR and CDR2 is FQNEAQ (reference sequence). The CDR3 consists of 16 residues. V shed 0 bases, J shed 2 bases, and the junction held 5 bases outside the gene matches. CDR3 sequence: CASSLAGGTGTYEQYF. The CDR3 DNA sequence: TGTGCCAGCAGCTTAGCGGGGGGGACAGGGACCTACGAGCAGTACTTC.

V gene TRBV18 combines with J gene TRBJ2-7; D is undetermined. The V end lost 2 bases, the J end lost 2 bases, and 13 bases lay between the germline ends. The CDR3 has 15 residues. CDR1 KGHSH and CDR2 LQKENI come from the germline V gene. The CDR3 protein is CASSPASVSPYEQYF. CDR3 sequence (DNA): TGTGCCAGCTCACCAGCATCCGTTAGCCCCTACGAGCAGTACTTC. Full variable domain (outside the CDR3, taken from reference TRBV18 and TRBJ2-7): NAGVMQNPRHLVRRRGQEARLRCSPMKGHSHVYWYRQLPEEGLKFMVYLQKENIIDESGMPKERFSAEFPKEGPSILRIQQVVRGDSAAYFCASSPASVSPYEQYFGPGTRLTVT.